Each of the 9 T cell receptor beta chains below was sequenced from the same sample in a study of blood T cell repertoires in COVID-19. The protocol was immunoSEQ multiplex PCR, while the TCRdb copy is restricted to in-frame clones and leaves out a portion. This table has roughly 86,000 clones, 85% to 90% appearing once. Sample: peripheral blood. All receptors derive from a man between 35 and 55 years old with acute or convalescent COVID-19.

This chain links TRBV20-1 with TRBJ2-3, with D perhaps TRBD1 (6 bases). Germline CDR1 reads DFQATT; CDR2 reads SNEGSKA (reference sequence). Trimming removed 3 bases at V and 3 bases at J, with 16 bases between. The length of the CDR3 is 15 residues. This chain's CDR3 is CSASLWGPRTDTQYF. Here the CDR3 DNA reads TGCAGTGCTAGTTTGTGGGGGCCGAGAACAGATACGCAGTATTTT.

The J gene is TRBJ2-1, the V gene TRBV5-6, with D unresolved. This CDR3 contains 12 residues. V gave up 3 bases and J gave up 9 bases, with 10 bases separating them. Germline CDR1 is SGHDT and CDR2 is YYEEEE. In DNA, the CDR3 is TGTGCCAGCAGCTCGGCGGTGGGTGAGCAGTTCTTC. Amino acids: CASSSAVGEQFF.

As concerns this clone: Within the sample, other DNA sequences also encode this same CDR3. The CDR3 coding sequence is TGTGCCAGTACTGCACAGGGTGAGATCACTGAAGCTTTCTTT. This codes for CASTAQGEITEAFF. The rearrangement links TRBV19 to TRBJ1-1; perhaps TRBD1 as D (6 bases). The ends were cut back, 7 bases at V and 4 bases at J, with 16 bases in the middle. The CDR3 has 14 residues. The germline gives CDR1 LNHDA, CDR2 SQIVND (reference sequence).

The chain links TRBV3-1 (or the pseudogene TRBV3-2) to TRBJ1-1, with 9 bases identical to TRBD1. The CDR3 is made up of 15 amino acids. The germline CDR1 and CDR2 sequences are LGHDT and YNNKEL (reference sequence). The V and J ends lost 3 bases and 5 bases, in that order; junction bases with no gene match: 7. Written as DNA, the CDR3 is TGTGCCAGCAGCCATGGGGGGACAGGGAGAACTGAAGCTTTCTTT. This codes for CASSHGGTGRTEAFF.

This chain connects TRBV13 to TRBJ2-3, with 12 bases lining up with TRBD2. Germline assignment: CDR1 PRHDT and CDR2 FYEKMQ (reference sequence). J gave up 0 bases and V 4 bases, and 14 bases lay outside the gene matches. There are 20 residues in the CDR3. The CDR3 DNA reads as TGTGCCAGCAGCTCTCAAGGACTAGCGGGGAACCCCCTTAGCACAGATACGCAGTATTTT. It translates to CASSSQGLAGNPLSTDTQYF. The full variable domain, completed using reference TRBV13 and TRBJ2-3, is AAGVIQSPRHLIKEKRETATLKCYPIPRHDTVYWYQQGPGQDPQFLISFYEKMQSDKGSIPDRFSAQQFSDYHSELNMSSLELGDSALYFCASSSQGLAGNPLSTDTQYFGPGTRLTVL.

The chain is built from TRBV4-1 and TRBJ2-1, with unresolved D. CDR1 is MGHRA, CDR2 YSYEKL, per germline. The V end was cut by 4 bases, the J end by 5 bases, with 18 bases between. CDR3 length equals 16 residues. The CDR3 here is CASSPPVVALNNEQFF. In nucleotides, the CDR3 is TGCGCCAGCAGCCCACCTGTGGTTGCACTCAACAATGAGCAGTTCTTC.

The chain recombines TRBV7-2 with TRBJ1-1; D remains ambiguous. CDR3 length equals 14 residues. Germline CDR1 reads SGHTA; CDR2 reads FQGNSA. V was clipped by 6 bases and J by 4 bases, with 15 bases between them. The DNA for the CDR3 is TGTGCCAGCAGTCTCGCGAGGAGGGCCACTGAAGCTTTCTTT. It encodes CASSLARRATEAFF.

The rearrangement joins TRBV7-6 to TRBJ2-5; TRBD1 is a possible D gene (6 bases). Deletions cut 4 bases from V and 4 bases from J, with 22 bases between. In germline, CDR1 is SGHVS, CDR2 FNYEAQ. The CDR3 has 17 amino acids. Written as DNA, the CDR3 is TGTGCCAGCAGCTCCTCCGGGGACAAGGGACGAGGAGAGACCCAGTACTTC. Translation: CASSSSGDKGRGETQYF.

This clone occurred a few times. The chain recombines TRBV19 with TRBJ1-5, with D possibly being TRBD1 (6 bases). There are 16 residues in the CDR3. Germline assignment: CDR1 LNHDA and CDR2 SQIVND (reference sequence). With 6 bases removed from V and 0 bases from J, the gap between germline ends came to 15 bases. CDR3 in DNA: TGTGCCAGTAGACCCTGGTCAGGGGATAGCAATCAGCCCCAGCATTTT. It encodes CASRPWSGDSNQPQHF.